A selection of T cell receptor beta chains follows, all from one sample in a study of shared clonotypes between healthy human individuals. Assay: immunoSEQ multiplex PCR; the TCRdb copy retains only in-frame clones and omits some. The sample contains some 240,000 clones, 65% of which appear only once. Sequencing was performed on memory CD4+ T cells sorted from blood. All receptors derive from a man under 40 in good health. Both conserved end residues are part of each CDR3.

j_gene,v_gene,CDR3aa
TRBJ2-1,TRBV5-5,CASSLADPVGPPDEQFF
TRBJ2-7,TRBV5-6,CASSFGRTSVYEQYF
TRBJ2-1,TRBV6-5,CASSPGMGHQYEQFF
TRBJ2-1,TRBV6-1,CASSERSLNEQFF
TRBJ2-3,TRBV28,CASSSALGATRGDTQYF
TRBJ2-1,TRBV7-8,CASSPMGLAGGRRFF
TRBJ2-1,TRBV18,CASSPPSHNEQFF
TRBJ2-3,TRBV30,CAWSALAGGLYTQYF
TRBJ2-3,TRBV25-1,CASSKEGGTDTQYF
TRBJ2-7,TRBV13,CASSLRGEQYF
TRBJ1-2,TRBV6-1,CASSPRTGYTF
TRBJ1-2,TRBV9,CASSVGQGDYGYTF
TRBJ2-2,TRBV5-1,CASSPAPGTLNTGELFF
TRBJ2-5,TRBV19,CASSRAETQYF
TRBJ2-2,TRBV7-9,CARGPYTGELFF
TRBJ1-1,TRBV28,CASSSPGTAPGAFF